Listed here is a single T cell receptor (beta chain). As yet, its antigen is unknown. This table comes from immunoSEQ multiplex PCR, and its TCRdb copy is limited to in-frame clones, with some not included. The sample records more than 9,000 clones, more than 85% being singletons. This sample was included in a study of T cell clonotyping in hematopoietic cell transplantation. General observations from the study: Without cell sorting, CD4 versus CD8 contributions remain unresolved.

With 8 bases removed from V and 3 bases from J, the gap between germline ends came to 8 bases. This CDR3 spans 13 amino acids. Germline values: CDR1 SNHLY, CDR2 FYNNEI. The chain recombines TRBV2 with TRBJ1-6; D is ambiguous. The receptor comes from a woman between 45 and 60 years old in good health. Some clones in this sample may be carry-over from other donors' samples. Sequencing was carried out using peripheral blood mononuclear cells. This CDR3 is CASLDGYNSPLHF. The CDR3 DNA sequence: TGTGCCAGCCTAGACGGCTATAATTCACCCCTCCACTTT.